One and the same sample provided the 28 T cell receptor beta chains below, sequenced in a study of cytomegalovirus exposure and HLA in healthy donors. PCR used 60 Vbeta primers and 13 Jbeta primers. TCRdb's copy holds only in-frame clones and misses some; the assay was immunoSEQ multiplex PCR. The sample includes 150,000 to 200,000 clones, 65% to 80% seen only once; the top ten take under 0.9%. Sequencing was carried out using PBMCs. Receptors were obtained from a woman aged 40 to 50 in good health and CMV-seronegative.

The CDR3 protein is CASSYAGQTFYEQYF. As DNA, the CDR3 is TGTGCCAGCAGTTACGCCGGACAGACATTCTACGAGCAGTACTTC. This chain links TRBV6-5 with TRBJ2-7, with a weak D call TRBD1 (6 bases). CDR3 size: 15 residues. Germline CDR1 reads MNHEY; CDR2 reads SVGAGI. V lost 2 bases to trimming and J lost 3 bases, with 14 bases between them.

Comments on this clone: One end of the junction is discordant with germline, which a read error may explain. The rearrangement joins TRBV9 to TRBJ1-2; the D gene is possibly TRBD1 (5 bases). Germline V gene lookup returns CDR1 SGDLS and CDR2 YYNGEE. The CDR3 consists of 13 residues. This CDR3 reads CASTASQGTGFFF. In DNA form, the CDR3 reads TGTGCCAGCACCGCGTCCCAGGGAACAGGTTTTTTCTTC.

This chain connects TRBV7-2 to TRBJ2-3; D might be TRBD2 (5 bases). The CDR3 is 13 amino acids. The germline V gene encodes CDR1 SGHTA and CDR2 FQGNSA. V was cut by 1 base and J by 3 bases, with 5 bases left in between. CDR3 sequence reads: CASSLERTDTQYF. The CDR3 DNA is TGTGCCAGCAGCTTAGAGCGGACAGATACGCAGTATTTT.

V is TRBV5-8 and J is TRBJ1-5, with 8 bases that match TRBD1. Germline trimming cut 4 bases from V and 7 bases from J; bases unmatched to any gene: 10. The CDR3 is 15 amino acids. The germline gives CDR1 SGHTS, CDR2 YDEGEE. CDR3 sequence: CASSPGQVARQPQHF. CDR3 nucleotides: TGTGCCAGCAGCCCGGGACAGGTAGCAAGACAGCCCCAGCATTTT.

The CDR3, as DNA: TGTGCCAGCAGCGTAGGAGCGGTGAACACCGGGGAGCTGTTTTTT. This codes for CASSVGAVNTGELFF. V usage is TRBV9 and J usage is TRBJ2-2; tentatively, D is TRBD2 (5 bases). Germline V gene lookup returns CDR1 SGDLS and CDR2 YYNGEE. The CDR3 is 15 residues long. Trimming left V 0 bases short and J 1 base short, with 7 bases between.

This clone was seen only once. The genes are TRBV7-2 and TRBJ2-3; the match to TRBD1 covers 10 bases. Germline-derived CDR1 and CDR2 are SGHTA and FQGNSA. CDR3 size: 15 residues. The V segment lost 1 base and the J segment 6 bases; nucleotides outside the gene matches: 4. CDR3 DNA sequence: TGTGCCAGCAGCTTAGAGGACAGGGGGTTGGATACGCAGTATTTT. Its translation is CASSLEDRGLDTQYF.

There are a few counts of this clone. The chain carries TRBV4-1 and TRBJ1-4; TRBD1 matches at 8 bases. Germline V CDR1 and CDR2: MGHRA, YSYEKL. J lost 6 bases, V lost 5 bases, and 2 bases had no gene match. The CDR3 spans 13 residues. CDR3 bases: TGCGCCAGCAGCGGACAGGGCTATGAAAAACTGTTTTTT. Translating gives CASSGQGYEKLFF.

This chain connects TRBV4-1 to TRBJ1-1; D call uncertain. The CDR3 is 11 amino acids. Germline V gives CDR1 MGHRA, CDR2 YSYEKL. Trimming cost V 4 bases and J 8 bases, with 8 bases left between them. The CDR3 region has the DNA TGCGCCAGCAGCCGGGAGCGGGAAGCTTTCTTT. Translating gives CASSREREAFF.

The chain recombines TRBV5-6 with TRBJ2-7; 8 bases are shared with TRBD1. The V and J ends lost 1 base and 7 bases, in that order; junction bases with no gene match: 10. The CDR3 spans 15 residues. Germline V CDR1 and CDR2: SGHDT, YYEEEE. The CDR3 reads CASSLQGAFYGEQYF. The DNA of the CDR3 is TGTGCCAGCAGCTTGCAGGGGGCGTTCTACGGTGAGCAGTACTTC.

This clone has just one count. This chain uses TRBV5-4 with TRBJ2-3; possibly TRBD2 for D (7 bases). CDR3 length equals 14 residues. CDR1 is SGHNT and CDR2 is YYREEE in the germline V gene (reference sequence). V lost 4 bases and J 2 bases, leaving 11 bases between the germline ends. Here the CDR3 reads CASSRGALTDTQYF. The CDR3 DNA sequence: TGTGCCAGCAGCCGGGGGGCCCTCACAGATACGCAGTATTTT.

The CDR3 sequence: CASSHGTGPYEQYF. CDR3 bases: TGCGCCAGCAGCCACGGGACAGGGCCCTACGAGCAGTACTTC. V gene TRBV5-1 combines with J gene TRBJ2-7, with TRBD1 matching 9 bases. Germline V CDR1 and CDR2: SGHRS, YFSETQ. V was pared by 4 bases and J by 2 bases, with 4 bases of the junction left unmatched. The CDR3 sequence is 14 residues long. Together with reference TRBV5-1 and TRBJ2-7, the CDR3 gives the full variable domain: KAGVTQTPRYLIKTRGQQVTLSCSPISGHRSVSWYQQTPGQGLQFLFEYFSETQRNKGNFPGRFSGRQFSNSRSEMNVSTLELGDSALYLCASSHGTGPYEQYFGPGTRLTVT.

J is TRBJ2-7 and V is TRBV10-3; weak D call: TRBD1 (6 bases). Germline values: CDR1 ENHRY, CDR2 SYGVKD. V was pared by 5 bases and J by 9 bases, with 26 bases between. CDR3 length equals 16 residues. In nucleotides, the CDR3 is TGTGCCATCAGTTTGCAAAAGGGGACATCGTCTACGATGCAGTACTTC. Translated, it gives CAISLQKGTSSTMQYF.

V is TRBV5-1 and J is TRBJ1-2; unclear D gene. Germline CDR1 reads SGHRS; CDR2 reads YFSETQ. This CDR3 comprises 15 residues. V lost 0 bases to trimming and J lost 4 bases, with 13 bases between them. CDR3 sequence (DNA): TGCGCCAGCAGCTTGGCCTCAGGCAGGTCCTATGGCTACACCTTC. It encodes CASSLASGRSYGYTF.

The chain is built from TRBV25-1 and TRBJ2-6, with unresolved D. CDR3 length: 15 amino acids. V was trimmed by 1 base and J by 1 base, leaving 5 bases between them. Per the germline V gene, CDR1 is MGHDK and CDR2 is SYGVNS. The CDR3, as DNA: TGTGCCAGCAGTGAATCGAGATCTGGGGCCAACGTCCTGACTTTC. Translating it yields CASSESRSGANVLTF. Looking up the rest from reference TRBV25-1 and TRBJ2-6 gives the full variable domain: EADIYQTPRYLVIGTGKKITLECSQTMGHDKMYWYQQDPGMELHLIHYSYGVNSTEKGDLSSESTVSRIRTEHFPLTLESARPSHTSQYLCASSESRSGANVLTFGAGSRLTVL.

This clone was counted only a few times. The J gene is TRBJ1-5, the V gene TRBV6-1; no clear D gene. Germline V CDR1 and CDR2: MNHNS, SASEGT. Between the trimmed V and J ends, which lost 3 bases and 2 bases, there was a span of 11 bases. The length of the CDR3 is 15 residues. The CDR3 sequence is CASSDAPPRNQPQHF. In DNA form, the CDR3 reads TGTGCCAGCAGTGATGCGCCGCCTCGCAATCAGCCCCAGCATTTT.

J is TRBJ2-1 and V is TRBV5-1; 8 nucleotides align to TRBD2. CDR3 length: 15 amino acids. Germline CDR1 and CDR2: SGHRS and YFSETQ. V was clipped by 2 bases and J by 8 bases; unmatched bases: 9. The CDR3 nucleotides are TGCGCCAGCAGCTTTAGCGGGACGCCCGGGGATGAGCAGTTCTTC. Translated, it gives CASSFSGTPGDEQFF.

CDR3 region: CAWSVSGQPLRSEAFF. The CDR3 DNA reads as TGTGCCTGGAGTGTCTCGGGACAGCCCCTCCGTTCTGAAGCTTTCTTT. This chain connects TRBV30 to TRBJ1-1, with 7 bases lining up with TRBD1. V trimming: 0 bases; J trimming: 6 bases; junction bases outside the gene matches: 13. From germline, CDR1 is GTSNPN and CDR2 SVGIG (reference sequence). The CDR3 sequence is 16 residues long.

The V gene is TRBV6-5, the J gene TRBJ2-7, with 7 bases that match TRBD1. Trimming cost V 8 bases and J 0 bases; bases outside gene matches: 7. The CDR3 contains 14 residues. Germline CDR1 and CDR2: MNHEY and SVGAGI. The CDR3 DNA follows: TGTGCCAGCCCGGAGAGGGACAGCTCCTACGAGCAGTACTTC. Translated, it gives CASPERDSSYEQYF.

The chain joins TRBV7-2 to TRBJ2-5; D not certain. Trimming shortened V by 5 bases and J by 5 bases, and 6 bases separated the two germline ends. The CDR3 consists of 11 residues. The germline V gene has CDR1 SGHTA and CDR2 FQGNSA. CDR3 DNA: TGTGCCAGCAGCGCCGGGGAGACCCAGTACTTC. It encodes CASSAGETQYF.

The chain uses TRBV12-5 and TRBJ1-1; D uncertain. Trimming took 5 bases from V and 2 from J, leaving 9 bases between them. From germline, CDR1 is LGHNT and CDR2 FRNRAP. The CDR3 is 13 amino acids. CDR3 residues: CASGPDYNTEAFF. The CDR3 bases are TGTGCTAGTGGTCCTGACTATAACACTGAAGCTTTCTTT.

The CDR3 DNA reads as TGTGCCAGCAGCCAAAAGGGGAAGTACGGCTACACCTTC. Translated, it gives CASSQKGKYGYTF. The genes are TRBV7-2 and TRBJ1-2; tentatively, D is TRBD1 (5 bases). The ends were cut back, 5 bases at V and 8 bases at J, with 15 bases in the middle. CDR3 length: 13 residues. The germline V gene has CDR1 SGHTA and CDR2 FQGNSA.

The V gene is TRBV1, the J gene TRBJ2-1; TRBD2 reflects the table's D call only, with no check against the DNA. TRBV1 is a recognized pseudogene. The CDR3 length is 17 residues. The CDR3 spells CTSSQDTSGQYYNEQFF. CDR3 in DNA: TGCACCAGCAGCCAAGATACTAGCGGTCAATACTACAATGAGCAGTTCTTC.

V usage is TRBV29-1 and J usage is TRBJ2-3; 9 nucleotides align to TRBD2. The CDR3 has 15 residues. Trimming at V came to 4 bases and at J to 4 bases, leaving 9 bases not matched to a gene. Germline CDR1 is SQVTM and CDR2 is ANQGSEA. The CDR3 protein is CSVGGTSSRADTQYF. In DNA form, the CDR3 reads TGCAGCGTTGGGGGGACTAGCTCTAGGGCAGATACGCAGTATTTT.

There are a few counts of this clone. The chain has TRBV4-1 and TRBJ2-7, with 9 bases identical to TRBD2. J gave up 5 bases and V 3 bases, and 11 bases lay outside the gene matches. Germline loops: CDR1 MGHRA, CDR2 YSYEKL. The CDR3 extends over 16 amino acids. The CDR3 protein is CASSQSLAGVYDEQYF. The CDR3 coding sequence is TGCGCCAGCAGCCAGAGCTTAGCGGGAGTTTACGACGAGCAGTACTTC.

This rearrangement joins TRBV7-2 to TRBJ1-3; D is perhaps TRBD1 (5 bases). In germline, CDR1 is SGHTA, CDR2 FQGNSA. This CDR3 has 16 residues. The ends were cut back, 6 bases at V and 2 bases at J, with 17 bases in the middle. The CDR3 spells CASSSSRQFTGNTIYF. CDR3 in DNA: TGTGCCAGCAGTTCATCACGACAGTTTACTGGAAACACCATATATTTT.

This clone is a singleton in its sample. The chain carries TRBV5-5 and TRBJ2-2; maybe TRBD1 (6 bases). The CDR3 is made up of 13 amino acids. In germline, CDR1 is SGHKS, CDR2 YYEKEE (reference sequence). V was pared by 3 bases and J by 8 bases, with 11 bases between. The CDR3 nucleotides are TGTGCCAGCAGCTACCCAGGGGCGGGGGAGCTGTTTTTT. Its translation: CASSYPGAGELFF.

The V and J genes are TRBV6-4 and TRBJ1-2; 8 bases fit TRBD1. Germline V gene lookup returns CDR1 MRHNA and CDR2 SNTAGT. Losses at the gene ends were 4 bases for V and 4 bases for J; bases not matched to a gene: 11. The CDR3 sequence is 16 residues long. CDR3 in DNA: TGTGCCAGCAGTGCCCTCGGACAGGGTGGGAGCTATGGCTACACCTTC. It specifies CASSALGQGGSYGYTF.

V is TRBV7-9 and J is TRBJ2-3; D not resolved. The germline V and J ends were trimmed by 3 bases and 2 bases, with 6 bases remaining between them. Germline-derived CDR1 and CDR2 are SEHNR and FQNEAQ (reference sequence). CDR3 length: 13 residues. CDR3 sequence reads: CASSLEYTDTQYF. Written as DNA, the CDR3 is TGTGCCAGCAGCTTGGAGTACACAGATACGCAGTATTTT.